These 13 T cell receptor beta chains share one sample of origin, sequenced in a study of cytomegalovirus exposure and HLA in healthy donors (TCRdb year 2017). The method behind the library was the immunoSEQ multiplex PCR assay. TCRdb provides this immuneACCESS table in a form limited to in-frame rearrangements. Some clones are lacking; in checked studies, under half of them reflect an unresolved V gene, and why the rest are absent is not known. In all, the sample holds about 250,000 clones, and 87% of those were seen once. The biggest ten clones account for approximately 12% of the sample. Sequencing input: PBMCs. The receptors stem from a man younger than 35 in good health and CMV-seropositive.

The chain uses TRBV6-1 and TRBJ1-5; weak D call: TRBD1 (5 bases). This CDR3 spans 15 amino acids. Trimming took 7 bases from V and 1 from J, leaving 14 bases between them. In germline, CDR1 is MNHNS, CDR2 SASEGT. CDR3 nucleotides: TGTGCCAGCACTTTCCGGGGCACGAGCAATCAGCCCCAGCATTTT. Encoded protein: CASTFRGTSNQPQHF.

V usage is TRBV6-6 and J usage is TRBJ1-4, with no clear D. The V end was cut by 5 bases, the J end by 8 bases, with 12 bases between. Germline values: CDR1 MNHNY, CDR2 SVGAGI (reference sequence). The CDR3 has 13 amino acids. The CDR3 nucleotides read TGTGCCAGCAGTCTACCTGGAGCGGAAAAACTGTTTTTT. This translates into CASSLPGAEKLFF.

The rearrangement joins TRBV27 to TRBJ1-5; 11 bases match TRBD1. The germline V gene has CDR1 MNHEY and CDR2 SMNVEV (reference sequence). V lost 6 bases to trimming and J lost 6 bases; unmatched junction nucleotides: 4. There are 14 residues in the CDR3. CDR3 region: CASSVGQGVQPQHF. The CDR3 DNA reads TGTGCCAGCAGCGTGGGACAGGGGGTTCAGCCCCAGCATTTT.

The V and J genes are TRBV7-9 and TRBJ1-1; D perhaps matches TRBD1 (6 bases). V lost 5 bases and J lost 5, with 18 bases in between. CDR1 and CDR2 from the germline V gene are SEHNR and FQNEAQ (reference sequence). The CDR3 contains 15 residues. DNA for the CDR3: TGTGCCAGCAGCGTATACAGGGAGGGGGAAACTGAAGCTTTCTTT. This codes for CASSVYREGETEAFF.

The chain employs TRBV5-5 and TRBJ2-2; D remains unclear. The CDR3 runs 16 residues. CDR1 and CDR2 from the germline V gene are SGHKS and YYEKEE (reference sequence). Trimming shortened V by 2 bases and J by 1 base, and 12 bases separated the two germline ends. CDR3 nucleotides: TGTGCCAGCAGCTTAGGGCTGGAGCGGAACACCGGGGAGCTGTTTTTT. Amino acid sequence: CASSLGLERNTGELFF.

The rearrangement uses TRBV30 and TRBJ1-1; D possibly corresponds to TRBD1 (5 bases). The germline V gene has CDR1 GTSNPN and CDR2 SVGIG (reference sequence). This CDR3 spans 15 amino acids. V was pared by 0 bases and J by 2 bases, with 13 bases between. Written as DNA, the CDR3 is TGTGCCTGGAGTGTACCTCGGGGGAACAACACTGAAGCTTTCTTT. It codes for CAWSVPRGNNTEAFF.

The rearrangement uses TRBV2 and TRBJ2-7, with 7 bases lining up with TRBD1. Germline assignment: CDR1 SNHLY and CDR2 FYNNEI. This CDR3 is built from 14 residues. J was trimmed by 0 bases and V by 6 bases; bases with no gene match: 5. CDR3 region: CASRVRGPSYEQYF. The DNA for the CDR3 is TGTGCCAGCAGAGTTAGGGGGCCCTCCTACGAGCAGTACTTC.

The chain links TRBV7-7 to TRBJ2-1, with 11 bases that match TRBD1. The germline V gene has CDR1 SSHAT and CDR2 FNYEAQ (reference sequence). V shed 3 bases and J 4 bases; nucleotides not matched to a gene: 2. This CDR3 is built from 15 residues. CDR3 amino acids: CASSFGQGAYNEQFF. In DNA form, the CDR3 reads TGTGCCAGCAGCTTTGGACAGGGGGCTTACAATGAGCAGTTCTTC.

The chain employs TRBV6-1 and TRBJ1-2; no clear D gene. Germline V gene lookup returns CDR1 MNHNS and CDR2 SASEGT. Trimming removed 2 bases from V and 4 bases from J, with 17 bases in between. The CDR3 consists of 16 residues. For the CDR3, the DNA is TGTGCCAGCAGTGAACTCACAAGGGCAGGCTTCTATGGCTACACCTTC. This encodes CASSELTRAGFYGYTF.

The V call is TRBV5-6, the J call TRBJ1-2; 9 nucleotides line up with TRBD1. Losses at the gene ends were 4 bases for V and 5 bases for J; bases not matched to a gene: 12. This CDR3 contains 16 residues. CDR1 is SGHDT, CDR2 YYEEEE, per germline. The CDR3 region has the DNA TGTGCCAGCAGCACGGGACAGGGAGTTCAGAGGTATGGCTACACCTTC. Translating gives CASSTGQGVQRYGYTF.

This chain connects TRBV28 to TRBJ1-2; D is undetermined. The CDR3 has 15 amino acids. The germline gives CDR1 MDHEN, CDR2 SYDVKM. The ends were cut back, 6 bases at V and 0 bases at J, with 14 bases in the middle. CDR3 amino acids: CASSEAAAPNYGYTF. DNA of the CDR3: TGTGCCAGCAGCGAAGCTGCCGCCCCTAACTATGGCTACACCTTC.

CDR3 in amino acids: CASSPILAEDGELFF. The CDR3 nucleotides read TGTGCCAGCTCACCAATCCTAGCGGAGGACGGGGAGCTGTTTTTT. This chain links TRBV18 with TRBJ2-2; 7 bases fit TRBD2. Trimming at V came to 2 bases and at J to 7 bases, leaving 7 bases not matched to a gene. This CDR3 comprises 15 residues. Germline CDR1 and CDR2: KGHSH and LQKENI.

The CDR3 spells CASRPTGYTEAFF. Written as DNA, the CDR3 is TGTGCCAGCAGGCCCACAGGGTACACTGAAGCTTTCTTT. V gene TRBV28 combines with J gene TRBJ1-1; D may be TRBD1 (6 bases). V shed 6 bases and J shed 3 bases, with 11 bases lying between them. Germline lookup yields CDR1 MDHEN and CDR2 SYDVKM. The CDR3 length is 13 residues.